One and the same sample provided the 16 T cell receptor beta chains below, sequenced in a study of CD8 T cells in ankylosing spondylitis. Each CDR3 protein gets one entry after TCRdb re-called the 5' RACE reads with MiXCR. Seen here are some 150,000 distinct CDR3 sequences, more than 9.5% observed once, and the top ten hold over 4%. Specimen: blood, either unsorted or a sorted T cell fraction (not recorded which). The origin of the receptors is a female donor with ankylosing spondylitis or in good health (not recorded which).

This clonotype was observed many times. The rearrangement links TRBV29-1 to TRBJ2-2, with 8 bases identical to TRBD2. Germline trimming cut 7 bases from V and 4 bases from J; bases unmatched to any gene: 11. The CDR3 sequence is 15 residues long. Looked up from germline, CDR1 is SQVTM and CDR2 is ANQGSEA. CDR3 residues: CSAQGTSGRTGELFF. The CDR3 DNA follows: TGCAGCGCCCAAGGTACTAGCGGCCGCACCGGGGAGCTGTTTTTT.

This clonotype was counted many times. V usage is TRBV5-1 and J usage is TRBJ1-6; D is unclear. Trimming took off 0 bases at V and 10 bases at J, with 14 bases between the two ends. CDR3 length: 15 amino acids. CDR1 and CDR2 (germline): SGHRS, YFSETQ. CDR3: CASSLAGTIRSPLHF. The CDR3 DNA reads as TGCGCCAGCAGCTTGGCAGGTACAATACGGTCACCCCTCCACTTT.

This clonotype was found many times. This chain links TRBV5-1 with TRBJ2-5, with 8 bases matching TRBD2. The CDR3 consists of 15 residues. Germline CDR1 SGHRS, CDR2 YFSETQ. V was pared by 0 bases and J by 5 bases, with 6 bases of the junction left unmatched. The CDR3 DNA follows: TGCGCCAGCAGCTTGGTTAGGGGACTAGTGGAGACCCAGTACTTC. It specifies CASSLVRGLVETQYF.

At least ten counts were recorded for this clonotype. This chain links TRBV20-1 with TRBJ2-7; D may be TRBD2 (6 bases). This CDR3 is 13 amino acids long. V lost 6 bases to trimming and J lost 3 bases, with 15 bases between them. Germline CDR1 and CDR2: DFQATT and SNEGSKA (reference sequence). CDR3 region: CSARRAVHYEQYF. The CDR3, as DNA: TGCAGTGCCCGGAGGGCAGTTCACTACGAGCAGTACTTC.

This clonotype was counted only a few times. The CDR3 protein is CSVERPLYGYTF. The CDR3, as DNA: TGCAGCGTTGAAAGACCGCTCTATGGCTACACCTTC. The chain employs TRBV29-1 and TRBJ1-2; D not resolved. Germline lookup yields CDR1 SQVTM and CDR2 ANQGSEA. This CDR3 region has 12 residues. Between the trimmed V and J ends, which lost 2 bases and 4 bases, there was a span of 8 bases.

The CDR3 spells CASSYSSGRPSYNEQFF. CDR3 DNA sequence: TGTGCCAGCAGTTACTCGAGCGGGAGACCCTCCTACAATGAGCAGTTCTTC. The chain has TRBV6-5 and TRBJ2-1, with 8 positions matching TRBD2. Germline CDR1 is MNHEY and CDR2 is SVGAGI. Trimming cost V 0 bases and J 0 bases; bases outside gene matches: 4. CDR3 length: 17 amino acids.

This clonotype was detected many times. This chain links TRBV5-1 with TRBJ1-1; TRBD1 might be the D (5 bases). The CDR3 sequence is 15 residues long. The V end was cut by 4 bases, the J end by 0 bases, with 13 bases between. Germline V gene lookup returns CDR1 SGHRS and CDR2 YFSETQ. Here the CDR3 DNA reads TGCGCCAGCAGCCGGCAGACAGCATTGAACACTGAAGCTTTCTTT. As protein: CASSRQTALNTEAFF.

This clonotype was seen ten or more times. The rearrangement links TRBV29-1 to TRBJ1-1; unclear D gene. V shed 0 bases and J shed 1 base, with 9 bases lying between them. CDR3 length: 14 amino acids. Germline V gives CDR1 SQVTM, CDR2 ANQGSEA. The CDR3 here is CSVEDWGQNTEAFF. CDR3 DNA: TGCAGCGTTGAAGATTGGGGTCAGAACACTGAAGCTTTCTTT.

This clonotype appeared many times. This chain's CDR3 is CASSFYSGRGADTQYF. The DNA for the CDR3 is TGCGCCAGCAGCTTTTATAGCGGGAGAGGTGCAGATACGCAGTATTTT. The chain uses TRBV5-1 and TRBJ2-3; the match to TRBD2 covers 9 bases. V lost 2 bases to trimming and J lost 4 bases; unmatched junction nucleotides: 8. This CDR3 has 16 residues. CDR1 and CDR2 (germline): SGHRS, YFSETQ.

This clonotype was found many times. The chain has TRBV7-3 and TRBJ2-2; TRBD1 is a possible D gene (6 bases). Germline-derived CDR1 and CDR2 are SGHTA and FQGTGA. This CDR3 has 15 residues. The germline V and J ends were trimmed by 4 bases and 4 bases, with 13 bases remaining between them. The CDR3 DNA reads TGTGCCAGCAGCTCCACCCTGACAGGCACCGGGGAGCTGTTTTTT. Translated, it gives CASSSTLTGTGELFF. The full variable domain, with the rest looked up from reference TRBV7-3 and TRBJ2-2, is GAGVSQTPSNKVTEKGKYVELRCDPISGHTALYWYRQSLGQGPEFLIYFQGTGAADDSGLPNDRFFAVRPEGSVSTLKIQRTERGDSAVYLCASSSTLTGTGELFFGEGSRLTVL.

Many counts were recorded for this clonotype. The CDR3: CASSFAGINTEAFF. The CDR3 nucleotides read TGCGCCAGCAGCTTTGCAGGAATAAACACTGAAGCTTTCTTT. The chain combines TRBV5-1 with TRBJ1-1; D uncertain. Trimming removed 2 bases at V and 2 bases at J, with 10 bases between. This CDR3 spans 14 amino acids. CDR1 SGHRS and CDR2 YFSETQ come from the germline V gene.

This clonotype was counted many times. This chain joins TRBV20-1 and TRBJ1-3; D is possibly TRBD1 (6 bases). CDR3 length: 15 amino acids. CDR1 is DFQATT, CDR2 SNEGSKA, per germline (reference sequence). The V end lost 4 bases, the J end lost 0 bases, and 13 bases lay between the germline ends. DNA for the CDR3: TGCAGTGCTACCCCGACAGGCCTCTCTGGAAACACCATATATTTT. As protein: CSATPTGLSGNTIYF.

Regarding this clonotype: Germline is not matched at one junction end, which may reflect a read error. V and J are TRBV5-1 and TRBJ1-2; 9 nucleotides align to TRBD1. The length of the CDR3 is 15 residues. Germline V gene lookup returns CDR1 SGHRS and CDR2 YFSETQ. CDR3 sequence (DNA): TGCGCCAGCAGCTCCGGGACAGGGTACACCTATGGCCACACCTTC. It encodes CASSSGTGYTYGHTF.

The chain carries TRBV27 and TRBJ2-2; 10 nucleotides align to TRBD1. The ends lost 5 bases at V and 6 bases at J; junction bases unmatched: 9. This CDR3 has 16 residues. CDR1 is MNHEY and CDR2 is SMNVEV in the germline V gene (reference sequence). The CDR3 DNA reads as TGTGCCAGCAGTCCGGGACAGGGGTGGTTCTCCGGGGAGCTGTTTTTT. Its translation is CASSPGQGWFSGELFF.

Concerning this clonotype: Possible read error: a much larger clone is one base away. The V call is TRBV9, the J call TRBJ2-3; TRBD2 agrees at 10 bases. CDR1 is SGDLS, CDR2 YYNGEE, per germline. This CDR3 region has 15 residues. In DNA form, the CDR3 reads TGTACCAGCAGCGCCGGGACTAGCGGCACAGATACGCAGTATTTT. Its protein product is CTSSAGTSGTDTQYF.

This clonotype was observed a few times. The chain recombines TRBV29-1 with TRBJ1-2, with 8 positions matching TRBD1. The CDR3 contains 12 residues. CDR1 and CDR2 (germline): SQVTM, ANQGSEA. V shed 7 bases, J shed 4 bases, and the junction held 5 bases outside the gene matches. The CDR3 DNA reads as TGCAGCGCCGGACAGGGACCCTATGGCTACACCTTC. Translating it yields CSAGQGPYGYTF. The entire variable domain, with the rest obtained from reference TRBV29-1 and TRBJ1-2, is as follows: SAVISQKPSRDICQRGTSLTIQCQVDSQVTMMFWYRQQPGQSLTLIATANQGSEATYESGFVIDKFPISRPNLTFSTLTVSNMSPEDSSIYLCSAGQGPYGYTFGSGTRLTVV.